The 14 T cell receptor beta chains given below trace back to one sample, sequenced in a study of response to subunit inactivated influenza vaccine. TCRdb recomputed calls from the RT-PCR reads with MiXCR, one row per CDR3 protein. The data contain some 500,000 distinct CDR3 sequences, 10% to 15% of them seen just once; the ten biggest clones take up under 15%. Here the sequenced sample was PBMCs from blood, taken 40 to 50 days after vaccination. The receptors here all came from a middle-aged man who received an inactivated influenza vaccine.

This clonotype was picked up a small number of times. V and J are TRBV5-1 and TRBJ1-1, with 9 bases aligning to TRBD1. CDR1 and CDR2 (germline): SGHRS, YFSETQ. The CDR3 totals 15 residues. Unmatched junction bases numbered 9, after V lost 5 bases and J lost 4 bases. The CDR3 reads CASRALTGGFTEAFF. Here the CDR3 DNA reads TGCGCCAGCAGAGCGTTGACAGGGGGTTTCACTGAAGCTTTCTTT.

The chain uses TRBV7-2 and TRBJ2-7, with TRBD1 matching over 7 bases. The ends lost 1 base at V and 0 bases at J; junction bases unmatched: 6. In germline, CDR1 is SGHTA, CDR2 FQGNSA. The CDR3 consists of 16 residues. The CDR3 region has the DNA TGTGCCAGCAGCTTAGGACAGGGTGGCTTCTCCTACGAGCAGTACTTC. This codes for CASSLGQGGFSYEQYF.

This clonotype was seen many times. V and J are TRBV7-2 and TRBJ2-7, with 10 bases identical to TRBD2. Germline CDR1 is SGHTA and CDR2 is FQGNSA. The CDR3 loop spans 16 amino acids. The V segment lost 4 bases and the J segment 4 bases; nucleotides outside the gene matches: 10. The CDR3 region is CASSSPTSGNPYEQYF. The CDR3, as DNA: TGTGCCAGCAGCTCACCTACTAGCGGGAACCCATACGAGCAGTACTTC.

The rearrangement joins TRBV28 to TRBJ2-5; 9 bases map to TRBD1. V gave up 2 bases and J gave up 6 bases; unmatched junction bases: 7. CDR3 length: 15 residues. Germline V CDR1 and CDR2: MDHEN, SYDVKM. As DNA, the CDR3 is TGTGCCAGCAGTTTACCCCCGACAGGGGGAAAGACCCAGTACTTC. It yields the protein CASSLPPTGGKTQYF.

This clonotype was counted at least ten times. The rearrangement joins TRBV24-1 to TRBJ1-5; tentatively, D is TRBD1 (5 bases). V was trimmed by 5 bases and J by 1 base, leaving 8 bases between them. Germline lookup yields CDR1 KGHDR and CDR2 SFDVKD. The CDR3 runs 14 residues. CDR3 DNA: TGTGCCACCAGTGCAGGGTCGAGCAATCAGCCCCAGCATTTT. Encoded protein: CATSAGSSNQPQHF.

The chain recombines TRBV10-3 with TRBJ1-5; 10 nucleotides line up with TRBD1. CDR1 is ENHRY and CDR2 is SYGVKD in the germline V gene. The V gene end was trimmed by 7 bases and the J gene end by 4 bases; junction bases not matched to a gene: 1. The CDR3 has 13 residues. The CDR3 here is CAIKGQGNQPQHF. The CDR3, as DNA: TGTGCCATCAAGGGACAGGGGAATCAGCCCCAGCATTTT.

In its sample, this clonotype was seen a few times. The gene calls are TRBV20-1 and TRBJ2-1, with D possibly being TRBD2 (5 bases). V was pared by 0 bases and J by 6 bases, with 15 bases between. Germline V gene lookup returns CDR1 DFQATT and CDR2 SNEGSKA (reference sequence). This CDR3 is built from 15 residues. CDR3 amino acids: CSARDLVGVGNEQFF. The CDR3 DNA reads TGCAGTGCTAGAGATCTGGTGGGAGTGGGCAATGAGCAGTTCTTC.

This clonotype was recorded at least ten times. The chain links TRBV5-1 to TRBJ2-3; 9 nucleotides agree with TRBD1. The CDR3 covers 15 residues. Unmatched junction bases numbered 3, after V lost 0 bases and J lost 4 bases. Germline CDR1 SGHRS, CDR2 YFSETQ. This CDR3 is CASSLDRGQADTQYF. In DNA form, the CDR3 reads TGCGCCAGCAGCTTGGACAGGGGGCAGGCAGATACGCAGTATTTT.

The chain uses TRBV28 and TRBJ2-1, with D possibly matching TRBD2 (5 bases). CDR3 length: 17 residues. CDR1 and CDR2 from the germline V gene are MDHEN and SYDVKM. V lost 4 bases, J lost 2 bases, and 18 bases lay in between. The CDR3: CASSSPEGRMAYNEQFF. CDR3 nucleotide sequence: TGTGCCAGCAGTTCCCCCGAGGGTAGAATGGCCTACAATGAGCAGTTCTTC.

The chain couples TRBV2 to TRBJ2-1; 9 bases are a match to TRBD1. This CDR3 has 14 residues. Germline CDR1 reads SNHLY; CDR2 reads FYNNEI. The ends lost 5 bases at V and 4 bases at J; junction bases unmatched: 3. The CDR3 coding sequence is TGTGCCAGCAGTTGGGGACAGGGATACAATGAGCAGTTCTTC. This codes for CASSWGQGYNEQFF. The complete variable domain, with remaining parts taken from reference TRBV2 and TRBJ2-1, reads EPEVTQTPSHQVTQMGQEVILRCVPISNHLYFYWYRQILGQKVEFLVSFYNNEISEKSEIFDDQFSVERPDGSNFTLKIRSTKLEDSAMYFCASSWGQGYNEQFFGPGTRLTVL.

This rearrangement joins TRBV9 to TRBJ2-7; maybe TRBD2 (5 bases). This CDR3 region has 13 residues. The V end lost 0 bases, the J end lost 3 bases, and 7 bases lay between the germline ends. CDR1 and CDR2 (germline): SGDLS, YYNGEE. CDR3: CASSVEDFYEQYF. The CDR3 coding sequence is TGTGCCAGCAGCGTAGAGGACTTCTACGAGCAGTACTTC.

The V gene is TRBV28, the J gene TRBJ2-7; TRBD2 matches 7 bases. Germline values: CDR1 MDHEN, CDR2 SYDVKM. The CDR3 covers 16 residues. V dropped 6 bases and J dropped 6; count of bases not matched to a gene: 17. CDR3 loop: CASSPSRLAGRIEQYF. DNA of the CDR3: TGTGCCAGCAGCCCAAGTCGGTTAGCGGGTCGCATCGAGCAGTACTTC.

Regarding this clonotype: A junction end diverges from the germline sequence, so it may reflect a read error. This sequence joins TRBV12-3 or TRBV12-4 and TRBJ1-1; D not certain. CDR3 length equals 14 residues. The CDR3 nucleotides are TGTGCCAGCAACACTCCGGACGGGAACAGTGAAGCTTTCTTT. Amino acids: CASNTPDGNSEAFF.

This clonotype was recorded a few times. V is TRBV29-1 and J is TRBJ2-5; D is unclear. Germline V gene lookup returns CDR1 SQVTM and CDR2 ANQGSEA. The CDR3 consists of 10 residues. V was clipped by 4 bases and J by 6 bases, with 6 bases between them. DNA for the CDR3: TGCAGCGTTGTAAGGAAGACCCAGTACTTC. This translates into CSVVRKTQYF.